This TCR beta chain was sequenced for a study of blood T cell repertoires in COVID-19. Turning to the study itself: PBMCs, B-cell-depleted T cells, or T cells provided the cDNA or gDNA that made up the material.

Original analysis: Reference gene primer amplification gave nucleated cell count estimates. Clones were sequenced by immunoSEQ multiplex PCR, and TCRdb holds only the in-frame ones, with some missing. Clone size and V and J calls were adopted from that table, with D and trimming inferred from the DNA. The table has more than 85,000 clones, over 85% seen once; the top ten hold around 5.4%. There are 13 residues in the CDR3. The V gene's germline CDR1 is SGHTA and CDR2 FQGTGA. V lost 1 base to trimming and J lost 6 bases, with 7 bases between them. Specimen: peripheral blood. The receptor comes from a man between 65 and 80 years old with acute or convalescent COVID-19. This chain uses TRBV7-3 with TRBJ2-1; possibly TRBD1 for D (6 bases). The DNA for the CDR3 is TGTGCCAGCAGCTTAATACAGGGCAATGAGCAGTTCTTC. It yields the protein CASSLIQGNEQFF.